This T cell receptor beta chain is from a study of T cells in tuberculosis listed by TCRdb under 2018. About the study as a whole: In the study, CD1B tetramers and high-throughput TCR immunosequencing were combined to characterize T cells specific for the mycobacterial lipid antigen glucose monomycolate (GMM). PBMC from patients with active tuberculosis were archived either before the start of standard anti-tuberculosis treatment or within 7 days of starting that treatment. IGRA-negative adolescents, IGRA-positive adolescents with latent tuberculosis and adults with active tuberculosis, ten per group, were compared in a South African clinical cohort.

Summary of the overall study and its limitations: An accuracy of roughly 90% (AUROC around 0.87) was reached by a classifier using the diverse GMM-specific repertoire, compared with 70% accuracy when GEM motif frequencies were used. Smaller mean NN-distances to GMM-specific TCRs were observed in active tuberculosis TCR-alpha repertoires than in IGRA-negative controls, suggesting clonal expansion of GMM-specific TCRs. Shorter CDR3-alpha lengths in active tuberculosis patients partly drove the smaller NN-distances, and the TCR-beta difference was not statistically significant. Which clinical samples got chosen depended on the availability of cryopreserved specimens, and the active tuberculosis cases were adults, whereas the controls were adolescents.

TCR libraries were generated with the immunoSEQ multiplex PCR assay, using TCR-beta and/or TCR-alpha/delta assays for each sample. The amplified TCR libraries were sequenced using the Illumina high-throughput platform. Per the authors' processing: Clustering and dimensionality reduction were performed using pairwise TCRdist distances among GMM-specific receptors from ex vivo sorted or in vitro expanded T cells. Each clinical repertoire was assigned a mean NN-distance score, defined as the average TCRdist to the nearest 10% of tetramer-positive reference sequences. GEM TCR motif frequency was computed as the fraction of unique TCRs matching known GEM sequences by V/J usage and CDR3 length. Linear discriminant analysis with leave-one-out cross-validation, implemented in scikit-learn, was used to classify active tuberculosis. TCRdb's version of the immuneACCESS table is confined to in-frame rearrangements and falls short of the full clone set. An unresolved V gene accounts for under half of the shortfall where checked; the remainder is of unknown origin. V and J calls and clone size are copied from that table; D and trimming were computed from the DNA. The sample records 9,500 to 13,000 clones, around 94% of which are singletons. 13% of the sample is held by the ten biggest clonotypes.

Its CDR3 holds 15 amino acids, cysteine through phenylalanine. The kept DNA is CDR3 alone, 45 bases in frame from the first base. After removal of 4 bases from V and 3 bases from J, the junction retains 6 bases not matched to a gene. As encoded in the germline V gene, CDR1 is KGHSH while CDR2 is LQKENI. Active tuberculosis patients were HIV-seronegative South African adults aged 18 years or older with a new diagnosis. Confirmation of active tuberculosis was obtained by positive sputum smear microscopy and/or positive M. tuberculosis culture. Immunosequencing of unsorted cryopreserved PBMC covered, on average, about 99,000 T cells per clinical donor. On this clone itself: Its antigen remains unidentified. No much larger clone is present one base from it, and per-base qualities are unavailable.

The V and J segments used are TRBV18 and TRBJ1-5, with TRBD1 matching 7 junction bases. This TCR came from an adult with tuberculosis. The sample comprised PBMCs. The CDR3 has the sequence CASSHDRAYNQPQHF. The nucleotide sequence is TGTGCCAGCTCACACGACAGGGCCTACAATCAGCCCCAGCATTTT.